The rows below give T cell receptor beta chains drawn from one sample of a study of T cells after yellow fever vaccination. TCRdb ran MiXCR on the 5' RACE reads and lists one entry per CDR3 protein. The profile shows just under 600,000 distinct CDR3 sequences, about 13% of them singletons. This specimen consisted of PBMCs, obtained on the day of the yellow fever booster vaccination. Source of these receptors: a man aged 30 to 39 who received the YFV17D yellow fever vaccine. Each CDR3 is given with its conserved first and last residue. The order of the fields is D gene, J gene, V gene, clone size, CDR3 DNA, CDR3 protein. D genes are given only for firm matches. A clone size is listed for some rows: how often the clone was seen (once, few, many), or a class if it is expanded.

D gene: TRBD2; J gene: TRBJ2-3; V gene: TRBV7-8; clone size: NA; CDR3 DNA: TGTGCCAGCAGCCCTCAAAGGACTAGCGGGGCTAGCACAGATACGCAGTATTTT; CDR3 protein: CASSPQRTSGASTDTQYF
D gene: NA; J gene: TRBJ1-1; V gene: TRBV15; clone size: NA; CDR3 DNA: TGTGCCACCAGTTTCGGCAGAGACAACACTGAAGCTTTCTTT; CDR3 protein: CATSFGRDNTEAFF
D gene: TRBD1; J gene: TRBJ1-1; V gene: TRBV3-1; clone size: NA; CDR3 DNA: TGTGCCAGCAGCTCGACAGGGTTGGACGCTTTCTTT; CDR3 protein: CASSSTGLDAFF
D gene: NA; J gene: TRBJ2-3; V gene: TRBV10-3; clone size: few; CDR3 DNA: TGTGCCATCAGTGAGTCGACGGGGGGCCGCACAGATACGCAGTATTTT; CDR3 protein: CAISESTGGRTDTQYF
D gene: NA; J gene: TRBJ2-1; V gene: TRBV29-1; clone size: NA; CDR3 DNA: TGCAGCGTTGGTGACAATGAGCAGTTCTTC; CDR3 protein: CSVGDNEQFF
D gene: NA; J gene: TRBJ2-3; V gene: TRBV20-1; clone size: many; CDR3 DNA: TGCAGTGCTAGTAGGGGAACAGGGTTCCCAGATACGCAGTATTTT; CDR3 protein: CSASRGTGFPDTQYF
D gene: NA; J gene: TRBJ2-5; V gene: TRBV14; clone size: NA; CDR3 DNA: TGTGCCAGCAGTCAAAATTTAGGAGAGACCCAGTACTTC; CDR3 protein: CASSQNLGETQYF
D gene: NA; J gene: TRBJ2-3; V gene: TRBV20-1; clone size: few; CDR3 DNA: TGCAGTGCTAGAGATGGTTTAGCGGGCACAGATACGCAGTATTTT; CDR3 protein: CSARDGLAGTDTQYF
D gene: TRBD2; J gene: TRBJ2-1; V gene: TRBV7-9; clone size: NA; CDR3 DNA: TGTGCCAGCAGCTTAGCGGGAGGGGTTGAGCAGTTCTTC; CDR3 protein: CASSLAGGVEQFF
D gene: NA; J gene: TRBJ2-5; V gene: TRBV29-1; clone size: NA; CDR3 DNA: TGCAGCGTTTCACAGGGTGAAGAGACCCAGTACTTC; CDR3 protein: CSVSQGEETQYF
D gene: TRBD2; J gene: TRBJ2-2; V gene: TRBV5-1; clone size: NA; CDR3 DNA: TGCGCCAGCAGCCCGCTAGCGGGAGTCGACACCGGGGAGCTGTTTTTT; CDR3 protein: CASSPLAGVDTGELFF
D gene: NA; J gene: TRBJ2-3; V gene: TRBV24-1; clone size: few; CDR3 DNA: TGTGCCACCAGTTCACCCCGGGCAACTAGCACAGATACGCAGTATTTT; CDR3 protein: CATSSPRATSTDTQYF
D gene: NA; J gene: TRBJ1-1; V gene: TRBV6-5; clone size: NA; CDR3 DNA: TGTGCCAGCGGGGTTTGGGGCCCAGAAGCTTTCTTT; CDR3 protein: CASGVWGPEAFF
D gene: NA; J gene: TRBJ1-6; V gene: TRBV7-9; clone size: once; CDR3 DNA: TGTGCCAGCAGCTTATTTCGCAGGGTGGACTCACCCCTCCACTTT; CDR3 protein: CASSLFRRVDSPLHF
D gene: NA; J gene: TRBJ2-1; V gene: TRBV7-9; clone size: NA; CDR3 DNA: TGTGCCAGCAGGCGGGGCCAGTACAATGAGCAGTTCTTC; CDR3 protein: CASRRGQYNEQFF
D gene: TRBD2; J gene: TRBJ2-7; V gene: TRBV18; clone size: few; CDR3 DNA: TGTGCCAGCTCACCCCGAGCGGGAGAGGGGCAGTACTTC; CDR3 protein: CASSPRAGEGQYF
D gene: TRBD1; J gene: TRBJ2-1; V gene: TRBV12-3/TRBV12-4; clone size: NA; CDR3 DNA: TGTGCCAGCAGACCGATTGAACTGACAGGGGAAAGCTCCTACAATGAGCAGTTCTTC; CDR3 protein: CASRPIELTGESSYNEQFF
D gene: TRBD2; J gene: TRBJ2-2; V gene: TRBV5-4; clone size: few; CDR3 DNA: TGTGCCAGCAGCTCGGGACTAGCGGGAGGGTCCGCGAACACCGGGGAGCTGTTTTTT; CDR3 protein: CASSSGLAGGSANTGELFF
D gene: TRBD1; J gene: TRBJ2-5; V gene: TRBV29-1; clone size: few; CDR3 DNA: TGCAGCGCTCGGGACAGGGGGCAAGTAGAGACCCAGTACTTC; CDR3 protein: CSARDRGQVETQYF
D gene: NA; J gene: TRBJ2-5; V gene: TRBV15; clone size: few; CDR3 DNA: TGTGCCACCAGCGGATCACCCACAGGGGGGGTCCAAGAGACCCAGTACTTC; CDR3 protein: CATSGSPTGGVQETQYF
D gene: NA; J gene: TRBJ1-5; V gene: TRBV6-1; clone size: few; CDR3 DNA: TGTGCCAGCAGTACCCGGGAGGAGGGGCAGCCCCAGCATTTT; CDR3 protein: CASSTREEGQPQHF
D gene: NA; J gene: TRBJ2-5; V gene: TRBV5-4; clone size: many; CDR3 DNA: TGTGCCAGCAGCTTGGGAGTAGAGACCCAGTACTTC; CDR3 protein: CASSLGVETQYF
D gene: NA; J gene: TRBJ2-7; V gene: TRBV19; clone size: NA; CDR3 DNA: TGTGCCAGTAGTTTCGAAGACTCTTACGAGCAGTACTTC; CDR3 protein: CASSFEDSYEQYF
D gene: TRBD1; J gene: TRBJ2-7; V gene: TRBV6-2/TRBV6-3; clone size: NA; CDR3 DNA: TGTGCCAGCAGTTACCAGTACGGGACAGGGGGCTACGAGCAGTACTTC; CDR3 protein: CASSYQYGTGGYEQYF
D gene: NA; J gene: TRBJ2-7; V gene: TRBV5-4; clone size: NA; CDR3 DNA: TGTGCCAGCAGCTGGACCGACGGACCCTACGAGCAGTACTTC; CDR3 protein: CASSWTDGPYEQYF
D gene: NA; J gene: TRBJ1-1; V gene: TRBV12-3/TRBV12-4; clone size: NA; CDR3 DNA: TGTGCCAGCAGTATCCGTCGGGAGAACACTGAAGCTTTCTTT; CDR3 protein: CASSIRRENTEAFF
D gene: NA; J gene: TRBJ2-3; V gene: TRBV12-3/TRBV12-4; clone size: NA; CDR3 DNA: TGTGCCAGCAGTTTAGAGGCTCTGGGGGCAGATACGCAGTATTTT; CDR3 protein: CASSLEALGADTQYF
D gene: NA; J gene: TRBJ1-1; V gene: TRBV5-5; clone size: NA; CDR3 DNA: TGTGCCAGCAGCTTTGACGGATCGATGAACACTGAAGCTTTCTTT; CDR3 protein: CASSFDGSMNTEAFF
D gene: NA; J gene: TRBJ2-3; V gene: TRBV7-9; clone size: NA; CDR3 DNA: TGTGCCAGCAGCTTTCGGGAGTTGGCAGATACGCAGTATTTT; CDR3 protein: CASSFRELADTQYF
D gene: TRBD2; J gene: TRBJ2-7; V gene: TRBV28; clone size: many; CDR3 DNA: TGTGCCAGCAGAGGGGAGGGCTACGAGCAGTACTTC; CDR3 protein: CASRGEGYEQYF
D gene: TRBD2; J gene: TRBJ2-7; V gene: TRBV7-2; clone size: few; CDR3 DNA: TGTGCCAGCAGACAAGCCGTGGCTAGCGGGAGCTACGAGCAGTACTTC; CDR3 protein: CASRQAVASGSYEQYF
D gene: NA; J gene: TRBJ2-2; V gene: TRBV4-3; clone size: few; CDR3 DNA: TGCGCCAGCAGCCCCTTCGGTGGGCCCACCGGGGAGCTGTTTTTT; CDR3 protein: CASSPFGGPTGELFF
D gene: NA; J gene: TRBJ2-1; V gene: TRBV3-1; clone size: NA; CDR3 DNA: TGTGCCAGCAGCCCCGTGGGGAATGAGCAGTTCTTC; CDR3 protein: CASSPVGNEQFF
D gene: NA; J gene: TRBJ2-6; V gene: TRBV4-3; clone size: many; CDR3 DNA: TGCGCCAGCAGCCAAGTTGGCTCTGGGGCCAACGTCCTGACTTTC; CDR3 protein: CASSQVGSGANVLTF
D gene: NA; J gene: TRBJ1-1; V gene: TRBV7-9; clone size: few; CDR3 DNA: TGTGCCAGCAGCCCGGTGTTTAGTGGCACTGAAGCTTTCTTT; CDR3 protein: CASSPVFSGTEAFF
D gene: NA; J gene: TRBJ2-1; V gene: TRBV14; clone size: NA; CDR3 DNA: TGTGCCAGCAGCCTGGGGTGGAGGTATGAGCAGTTCTTC; CDR3 protein: CASSLGWRYEQFF
D gene: NA; J gene: TRBJ2-1; V gene: TRBV5-4; clone size: NA; CDR3 DNA: TGTGCCAGCAGCCTGACCTGGGGGGCCTACAATGAGCAGTTCTTC; CDR3 protein: CASSLTWGAYNEQFF
D gene: TRBD2; J gene: TRBJ2-7; V gene: TRBV6-5; clone size: few; CDR3 DNA: TGTGCCAGCAGTTATTCACTAGCGGGAGCTGTCGAGCAGTACTTC; CDR3 protein: CASSYSLAGAVEQYF
D gene: NA; J gene: TRBJ2-3; V gene: TRBV28; clone size: few; CDR3 DNA: TGTGCCAGCAGGGAGAGCGCAGATACGCAGTATTTT; CDR3 protein: CASRESADTQYF
D gene: NA; J gene: TRBJ2-7; V gene: TRBV20-1; clone size: NA; CDR3 DNA: TGCAGTGCTACCAGGACCCTCATGGGCGAGCAGTACTTC; CDR3 protein: CSATRTLMGEQYF
D gene: NA; J gene: TRBJ2-3; V gene: TRBV7-3; clone size: NA; CDR3 DNA: TGTGCCAGCAGCCCCATGGGGATCCCCTTCCCCACAGATACGCAGTATTTT; CDR3 protein: CASSPMGIPFPTDTQYF
D gene: NA; J gene: TRBJ2-1; V gene: TRBV4-3; clone size: few; CDR3 DNA: TGCGCCAGCAGCCTGGAGTTAGGTAGCTCCTACAATGAGCAGTTCTTC; CDR3 protein: CASSLELGSSYNEQFF
D gene: TRBD1; J gene: TRBJ2-2; V gene: TRBV28; clone size: NA; CDR3 DNA: TGTGCCAGCAGTTCCCCCACCTTCATCCGGGACAGAAACACCGGGGAGCTGTTTTTT; CDR3 protein: CASSSPTFIRDRNTGELFF
D gene: NA; J gene: TRBJ2-3; V gene: TRBV27; clone size: few; CDR3 DNA: TGTGCCGCGAGCTCCTTTTCTGCAGATACGCAGTATTTT; CDR3 protein: CAASSFSADTQYF
D gene: TRBD2; J gene: TRBJ2-1; V gene: TRBV9; clone size: NA; CDR3 DNA: TGTGCCAGCAGCGCCCCGGGACTAGCGGGGGTTTGGACTGAGCAGTTCTTC; CDR3 protein: CASSAPGLAGVWTEQFF
D gene: TRBD2; J gene: TRBJ2-1; V gene: TRBV5-8; clone size: NA; CDR3 DNA: TGTGCCAGCAGGCAGACTAGCTACGATGAGCAGTTCTTC; CDR3 protein: CASRQTSYDEQFF
D gene: NA; J gene: TRBJ1-1; V gene: TRBV18; clone size: NA; CDR3 DNA: TGTGCCAGCTCACAGTTACAGGGAACTGAAGCTTTCTTT; CDR3 protein: CASSQLQGTEAFF
D gene: NA; J gene: TRBJ2-7; V gene: TRBV12-3/TRBV12-4; clone size: few; CDR3 DNA: TGTGCCAGCAGTTTACCGACAGGCTACGAGCAGTACTTC; CDR3 protein: CASSLPTGYEQYF
D gene: TRBD2; J gene: TRBJ2-5; V gene: TRBV20-1; clone size: NA; CDR3 DNA: TGCAGTGCTAGACGGACTAGCGAAGAGACCCAGTACTTC; CDR3 protein: CSARRTSEETQYF
D gene: NA; J gene: TRBJ2-3; V gene: TRBV27; clone size: NA; CDR3 DNA: TGTGCCAGCAGTTTACTCTTAGGATCAGATACGCAGTATTTT; CDR3 protein: CASSLLLGSDTQYF
D gene: NA; J gene: TRBJ1-2; V gene: TRBV20-1; clone size: NA; CDR3 DNA: TGCAGTGCCGCTTCCAGGGGTACTAACTATGGCTACACCTTC; CDR3 protein: CSAASRGTNYGYTF